Below, 2 T cell receptor beta chains from the same sample are listed, as sequenced in a study of blood T cells in healthy people across ages. The use of a sample-barcoded 5' primer and a J-beta primer mix characterized a second PCR of 7 to 11 cycles. TCRdb passed the 5' RACE reads through MiXCR, listing each CDR3 protein once. Among some 1.7 million distinct CDR3 sequences listed, 28% were seen once. Sequencing input: blood. These TCRs come from a woman between 25 and 40 years old in good health.

The chain uses TRBV20-1 and TRBJ2-3; 7 bases are shared with TRBD2. J was trimmed by 2 bases and V by 1 base; bases with no gene match: 3. This CDR3 is 14 amino acids long. From germline, CDR1 is DFQATT and CDR2 SNEGSKA (reference sequence). CDR3 sequence (DNA): TGCAGTGCTAGAGTCGGGGGGTACACAGATACGCAGTATTTT. This codes for CSARVGGYTDTQYF.

The chain has TRBV28 and TRBJ2-4; 11 positions match TRBD1. V was pared by 7 bases and J by 3 bases, with 8 bases of the junction left unmatched. This CDR3 is built from 16 residues. Germline CDR1 reads MDHEN; CDR2 reads SYDVKM. The CDR3 region is CASNPPGTGGKNIQYF. The CDR3 DNA sequence: TGTGCCAGCAATCCTCCCGGGACAGGGGGCAAAAACATTCAGTACTTC.